The clone carrying this T cell receptor (beta chain) appeared a few times. Its antigen is as yet unknown. Before the COVID-19 pandemic, during about 2010-2018, CD4+ T cells were taken from unexposed donors. After approximately 10 days of culture, CD4+ T cells were isolated. Cultures received half-medium IL-2 refreshes on days 3 and 7. The data derive from a study of CD4 T cells in relation to SARS-CoV-2 and coronaviruses. Study-wide context: TCR beta CDR3s were sequenced after 10-day antigen culture of PBMCs. Controls used an HIV-1 Nef peptide pool or no peptide. The restricting HLA molecule for shared crossreactive spike epitopes was mapped.

The germline gives CDR1 MNHEY, CDR2 SVGAGI. Trimming shortened V by 4 bases and J by 4 bases, and 8 bases separated the two germline ends. This CDR3 has 13 amino acids. Sequencing used immunoSEQ multiplex PCR; TCRdb keeps in-frame clones, though not all of them. The sample yields 20,000 to 25,000 clones, 72% seen once. The chain joins TRBV6-5 to TRBJ1-5; no clear D. Source material: CD4+ T cells from PBMCs, cultured in vitro. The sequence came from a human donor in good health. CDR3 sequence: CASSWQPNQPQHF. The CDR3 DNA reads TGTGCCAGCAGTTGGCAGCCTAATCAGCCCCAGCATTTT.